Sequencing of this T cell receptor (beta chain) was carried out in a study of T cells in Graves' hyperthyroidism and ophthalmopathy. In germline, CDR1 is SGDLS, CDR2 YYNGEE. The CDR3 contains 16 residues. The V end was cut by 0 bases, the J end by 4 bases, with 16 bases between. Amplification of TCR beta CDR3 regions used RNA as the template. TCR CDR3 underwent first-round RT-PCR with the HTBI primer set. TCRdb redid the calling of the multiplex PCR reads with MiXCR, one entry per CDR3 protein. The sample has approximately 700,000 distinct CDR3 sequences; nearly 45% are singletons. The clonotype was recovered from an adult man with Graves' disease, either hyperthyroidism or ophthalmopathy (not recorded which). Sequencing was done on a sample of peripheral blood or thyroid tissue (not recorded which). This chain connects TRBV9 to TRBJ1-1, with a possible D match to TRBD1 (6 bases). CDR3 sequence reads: CASSVGSGVDGTEAFF. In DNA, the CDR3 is TGTGCCAGCAGCGTAGGGTCAGGGGTGGATGGCACTGAAGCTTTCTTT.